The present T cell receptor (beta chain) was sequenced within a study of cytomegalovirus exposure and HLA in healthy donors. Study-wide context: Assignment to the Caucasian-associated ancestry cluster applied to about 80% of the approximately 360 genotyped donors. Study-wide points: A later analysis found that most CMV-associated TCR beta chains appeared HLA-restricted. The classifier reportedly diagnosed cytomegalovirus status with high sensitivity and specificity. Equally common other TCR beta chains were less clonally expanded than HLA-associated ones, a later analysis found.

This clone came up once. Its antigen is as yet unknown. Germline V gives CDR1 SGHTA, CDR2 FQGTGA. V gave up 5 bases and J gave up 4 bases; unmatched junction bases: 7. The CDR3 is 15 residues long. Primers for the PCR totalled 60 Vbeta and 13 Jbeta. Assay: immunoSEQ multiplex PCR; the TCRdb copy retains only in-frame clones and omits some. The sample carries about 34,000 clones, 65% to 90% recorded once. The chain carries TRBV7-3 and TRBJ1-1; 10 nucleotides agree with TRBD1. This clonotype was obtained from a woman between 18 and 29 years old in good health and CMV-seropositive. Material: PBMCs. CDR3 residues: CASSLGQGLRTEAFF. CDR3 DNA: TGTGCCAGCAGCCTGGGACAGGGGTTACGCACTGAAGCTTTCTTT.